This T cell receptor (beta chain) is drawn from a study of Ad26.COV2.S vaccination and SARS-CoV-2 variants (dated by TCRdb to about 2021). Concerning the study at large: Donors in the vaccine arm were drawn from COV1001, a multicentre, randomized, double-blind, placebo-controlled phase I-IIa trial testing Ad26.COV2.S in healthy adults. TCRbeta repertoire sequencing was used to assess the specificity and breadth of SARS-CoV-2-reactive T cell receptors after Ad26.COV2.S vaccination. Throughout the experiments and outcome assessment, investigators stayed blinded to trial group allocation. Trial participants were randomized into five groups of five: low-dose or high-dose Ad26.COV2.S given once or twice, or placebo on both occasions. Dosing of Ad26.COV2.S was intramuscular, at either 5x10^10 or 1x10^11 viral particles, delivered as one shot or as two shots spaced 56 days apart. The TCR-sequenced set comprised around 30 samples: about 19 Ad26.COV2.S vaccine recipients, 5 placebo recipients and 8 SARS-CoV-2 convalescent individuals.

The sample's treatment or condition label is to be understood as: around 19 received Ad26.COV2.S at low or high dose, single or two shots; 5 received placebo; per-sample allocation not given. For vaccine and placebo recipients, the sequenced repertoires came from samples collected on day 63 after the first injection. Between 29 July and 7 August 2020, Cohort 1b enrolled about two dozen adults aged 18-55 years at one site in Boston, USA. Ad26.COV2.S was a replication-incompetent adenovirus type 26 vector that expressed a prefusion-stabilized SARS-CoV-2 spike protein derived from the original Wuhan strain. The full study reports these points: Comparable non-spike TCR breadth was observed between vaccine and placebo recipients, consistent with only spike being contained in the vaccine. Substantial breadth of spike-specific CD8+ and CD4+ T cell responses was reported after vaccination. Spike-specific TCR breadth was higher in Ad26.COV2.S recipients than in placebo recipients (P = 0.0014). According to the authors, total T cell responses may have been underestimated by the TCR breadth and depth analyses. The study lacked the statistical power to compare responses across vaccine doses or regimens.

A word on this clone: Its specific antigen is unknown. One base away there is no much larger clone; base qualities are not given.

The germline V gene specifies SGHRS as CDR1 and YFSETQ as CDR2. CDR3 length: 14 amino acids, cysteine to phenylalanine. CDR3 DNA is the only sequence kept; it has 42 bases, read in frame from the first base. Between the V and J ends, shortened by 4 bases and 3 bases respectively, the junction contains 13 bases. TCRbeta CDR3 regions were sequenced with the immunoSEQ Assay. After extraction, genomic DNA underwent amplification by bias-controlled multiplex PCR, followed by high-throughput sequencing. Concerning the study's data processing: To quantify the absolute abundance of every unique TCRbeta CDR3 region, sequences were collapsed and filtered. T cell fraction was estimated by normalization of TCRbeta template counts to usable DNA, with usable DNA being measured through amplification of reference genes present in all nucleated cells. Repertoire TCRs were annotated as SARS-CoV-2-specific when V gene, CDR3 amino acid sequence and J gene were exactly matched to a known reactive TCR set. The reference SARS-CoV-2 TCR set came from MIRA and was filtered for enrichment in COVID-19-positive ImmuneCODE repertoires, removing public or cross-reactive TCRs. Using the MIRA antigens, annotated TCRs were further analysed by specific ORF or by position within an ORF. Breadth was defined as the number of annotated unique rearrangements divided by the total number of unique productive rearrangements, and depth was defined as the summed frequency of the annotated unique rearrangements. Two-sided Wilcoxon rank-sum tests were used to compare TCR breadth between groups. The source is immuneACCESS, and TCRdb retained only in-frame sequences with V and J called. Part of the clones is not carried over; for the studies checked, unresolved V genes explain less than half of this, and the remainder is unexplained. The DNA was the basis for D and trimming; V, J and clone size are from that table. In this sample the table shows 400,000 to 500,000 clones, 89% of which occur a single time. Of the sample, about 2.4% falls within the top ten clones.

Sequencing was performed on peripheral blood, taken in a trial of Ad26.COV2.S vaccine versus placebo. The sequence was collected from a person aged 18 to 59 who received the Ad26.COV2.S COVID-19 vaccine or a placebo. The chain is made from TRBV5-1 and TRBJ1-2; the D gene is unclear. This receptor has the CDR3 CASSLSDGYYGYTF. The DNA is TGCGCCAGCAGCCTCTCGGACGGCTACTATGGCTACACCTTC.